The 5 T cell receptor beta chains below were found in one sample sequenced in a study of blood T cell repertoires in COVID-19. Assay used: immunoSEQ multiplex PCR; TCRdb lists only in-frame clones, some missing. The sample lists some 30,000 clones, roughly 90% seen once, with roughly 1.5% in the top ten. Input material: peripheral blood. Receptors were obtained from a man aged 60 to 75 with active COVID-19.

J is TRBJ2-5 and V is TRBV9; D remains unclear. This CDR3 has 14 residues. Germline CDR1 reads SGDLS; CDR2 reads YYNGEE. Trimming took off 0 bases at V and 4 bases at J, with 10 bases between the two ends. The CDR3 spells CASSVGFSGETQYF. The DNA for the CDR3 is TGTGCCAGCAGCGTAGGATTTAGTGGAGAGACCCAGTACTTC.

The chain combines TRBV6-5 with TRBJ2-1; D perhaps matches TRBD1 (6 bases). The CDR3 totals 14 residues. The germline gives CDR1 MNHEY, CDR2 SVGAGI. Deletions cut 6 bases from V and 8 bases from J, with 17 bases between. CDR3 in amino acids: CASRTLGGRDEQFF. DNA for the CDR3: TGTGCCAGCAGAACTCTTGGGGGCCGCGATGAGCAGTTCTTC.

The gene calls are TRBV19 and TRBJ1-2; D possibly corresponds to TRBD1 (6 bases). In germline, CDR1 is LNHDA, CDR2 SQIVND (reference sequence). V lost 6 bases and J lost 6, with 14 bases in between. CDR3 size: 13 residues. In nucleotides, the CDR3 is TGTGCCAGTAGAAAAACAGGGAAGGATGGCTACACCTTC. Translation: CASRKTGKDGYTF. The variable domain in full, with the rest retrieved from reference TRBV19 and TRBJ1-2, is DGGITQSPKYLFRKEGQNVTLSCEQNLNHDAMYWYRQDPGQGLRLIYYSQIVNDFQKGDIAEGYSVSREKKESFPLTVTSAQKNPTAFYLCASRKTGKDGYTFGSGTRLTVV.

V is TRBV11-2 and J is TRBJ1-2, with TRBD1 matching 7 bases. Unmatched junction bases numbered 3, after V lost 5 bases and J lost 0 bases. The germline gives CDR1 SGHAT, CDR2 FQNNGV. This CDR3 contains 14 residues. CDR3 nucleotides: TGTGCCAGCAGCCGACAGGGCTCTAACTATGGCTACACCTTC. Protein product: CASSRQGSNYGYTF. The full variable domain, with the rest looked up from reference TRBV11-2 and TRBJ1-2, is EAGVAQSPRYKIIEKRQSVAFWCNPISGHATLYWYQQILGQGPKLLIQFQNNGVVDDSQLPKDRFSAERLKGVDSTLKIQPAKLEDSAVYLCASSRQGSNYGYTFGSGTRLTVV.

The chain recombines TRBV12-3 or TRBV12-4 with TRBJ2-5, with TRBD1 matching 7 bases. J was trimmed by 5 bases and V by 6 bases; bases with no gene match: 3. CDR3 length: 12 amino acids. CDR3 amino acids: CASRFRGETQYF. In nucleotides, the CDR3 is TGTGCCAGCAGATTCAGGGGGGAGACCCAGTACTTC.